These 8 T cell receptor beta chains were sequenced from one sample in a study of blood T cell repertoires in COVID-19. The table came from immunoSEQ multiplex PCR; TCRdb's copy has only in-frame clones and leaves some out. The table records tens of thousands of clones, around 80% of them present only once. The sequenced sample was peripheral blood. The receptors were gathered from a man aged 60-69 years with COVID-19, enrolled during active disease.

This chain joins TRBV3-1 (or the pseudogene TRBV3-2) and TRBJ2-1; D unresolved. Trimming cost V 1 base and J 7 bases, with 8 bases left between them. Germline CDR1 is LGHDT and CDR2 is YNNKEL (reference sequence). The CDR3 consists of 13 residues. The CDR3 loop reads CASSQGSGNEQFF. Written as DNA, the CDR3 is TGTGCCAGCAGCCAAGGGTCGGGTAATGAGCAGTTCTTC.

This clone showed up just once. The CDR3, as DNA: TGTGCCAGCAGCAACAGGTTTCTTGGTGACACTGAAGCTTTCTTT. Its translation is CASSNRFLGDTEAFF. This chain links TRBV3-1 (or the pseudogene TRBV3-2) with TRBJ1-1; D is possibly TRBD1 (5 bases). Germline V gene lookup returns CDR1 LGHDT and CDR2 YNNKEL (reference sequence). Deletions cut 5 bases from V and 3 bases from J, with 16 bases between. The CDR3 totals 15 residues.

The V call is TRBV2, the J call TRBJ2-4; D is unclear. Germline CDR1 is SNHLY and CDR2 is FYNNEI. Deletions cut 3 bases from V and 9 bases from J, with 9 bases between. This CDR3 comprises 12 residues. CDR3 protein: CASSERAFIQYF. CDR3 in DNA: TGTGCCAGCAGTGAGAGAGCCTTCATTCAGTACTTC.

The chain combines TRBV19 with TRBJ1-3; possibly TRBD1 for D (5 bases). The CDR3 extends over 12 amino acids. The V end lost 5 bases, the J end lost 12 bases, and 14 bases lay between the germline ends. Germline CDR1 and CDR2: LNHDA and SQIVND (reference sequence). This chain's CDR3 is CASSHLGLGIYF. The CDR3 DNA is TGTGCCAGTAGTCATCTGGGACTTGGCATATATTTT.

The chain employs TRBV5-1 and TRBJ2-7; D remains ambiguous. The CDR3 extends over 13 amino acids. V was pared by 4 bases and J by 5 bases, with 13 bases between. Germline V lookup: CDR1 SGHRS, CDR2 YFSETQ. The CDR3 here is CASSTVSDNEQYF. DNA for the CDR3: TGCGCCAGCAGCACGGTTTCCGATAACGAGCAGTACTTC.

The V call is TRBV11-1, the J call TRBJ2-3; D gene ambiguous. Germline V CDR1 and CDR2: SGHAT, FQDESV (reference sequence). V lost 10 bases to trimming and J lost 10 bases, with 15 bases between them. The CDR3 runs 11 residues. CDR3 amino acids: CANHGEVSQYF. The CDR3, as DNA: TGTGCCAATCACGGAGAGGTTTCGCAGTATTTT.

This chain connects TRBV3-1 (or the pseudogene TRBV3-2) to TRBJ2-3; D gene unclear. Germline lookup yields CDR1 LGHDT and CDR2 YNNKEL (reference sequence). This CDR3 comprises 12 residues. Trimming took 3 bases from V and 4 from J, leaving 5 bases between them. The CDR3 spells CASSQRADTQYF. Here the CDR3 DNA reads TGTGCCAGCAGCCAGCGCGCAGATACGCAGTATTTT.

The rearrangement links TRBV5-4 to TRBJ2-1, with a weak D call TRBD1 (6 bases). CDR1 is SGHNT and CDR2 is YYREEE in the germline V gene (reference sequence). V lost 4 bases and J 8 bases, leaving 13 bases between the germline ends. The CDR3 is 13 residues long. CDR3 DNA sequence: TGTGCCAGCAGCGGCGGACAGTCGGATGAGCAGTTCTTC. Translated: CASSGGQSDEQFF.